The 10 T cell receptor beta chains given below trace back to one sample, sequenced in a study of molecular identifiers for immune sequencing clone quantification. TCRdb reprocessed the PCR reads with MiXCR, giving one entry per CDR3 protein. Of around 460,000 distinct CDR3 sequences listed, about 21% are singletons. What was sequenced was naive CD8+ T cells from blood, with Jurkat cell RNA spiked in. Subset in this sample: FACS-sorted CD8+CD4-CCR7+CD45RA+ naive T cells. Receptor source: a human donor in good health. Some libraries in this study had Jurkat cell RNA spiked in.

This clonotype has ten or more counts. DNA of the CDR3: TGTGCCAGCAGCTTGGGGGTAGCCTACGAGCAGTACTTC. This codes for CASSLGVAYEQYF. The gene calls are TRBV27 and TRBJ2-7; TRBD1 or TRBD2 may be the D gene (5 bases each). This CDR3 is built from 13 residues. The V gene lost 6 bases and the J gene lost 2 bases, with 11 bases spanning the gap. Per germline, CDR1 MNHEY and CDR2 SMNVEV (reference sequence).

This clonotype has a count of ten or more. The chain has TRBV30 and TRBJ2-7; 7 bases line up with TRBD1. The germline gives CDR1 GTSNPN, CDR2 SVGIG (reference sequence). Unmatched junction bases numbered 8, after V lost 2 bases and J lost 7 bases. This CDR3 is 13 amino acids long. DNA of the CDR3: TGTGCCTGGAGTAGTACAGGGGATTGGGAGCAGTACTTC. It is translated as CAWSSTGDWEQYF.

In this sample, this clonotype turned up once. Since a much larger clone is just one base distant, this may be a read error. The CDR3 does not close with the conserved phenylalanine or tryptophan, likely indicating a read error. The chain employs TRBV9 and TRBJ1-1, with 7 bases lining up with TRBD1. The V gene end was trimmed by 1 base and the J gene end by 1 base; junction bases not matched to a gene: 4. The CDR3 extends over 15 amino acids. In germline, CDR1 is SGDLS, CDR2 YYNGEE. The CDR3: CASSVRDSPNTEAFL. The CDR3 coding sequence is TGTGCCAGCAGCGTACGGGACAGCCCGAACACTGAAGCTTTCCTT.

As to this clonotype: A single base separates this from a much larger clone, so it may be a read error. The gene calls are TRBV6-6 and TRBJ1-1, with no clear D. CDR3 length: 12 amino acids. CDR1 MNHNY and CDR2 SVGAGI come from the germline V gene (reference sequence). CDR3 sequence: CVSSTSGTEAFF. CDR3 nucleotide sequence: TGTGTCAGCAGCACATCGGGGACTGAAGCTTTCTTT.

This chain links TRBV27 with TRBJ2-5, with a tentative D call TRBD2 (5 bases). Germline loops: CDR1 MNHEY, CDR2 SMNVEV (reference sequence). Trimming took off 3 bases at V and 4 bases at J, with 12 bases between the two ends. The CDR3 consists of 14 residues. In DNA, the CDR3 is TGTGCCAGCAGTTTGGCCGGGGTAGGAGAGACCCAGTACTTC. This codes for CASSLAGVGETQYF.

Comments on this clonotype: Compared with germline, one end of the junction differs, possibly owing to a read error. The rearrangement joins TRBV7-9 to TRBJ1-4; D is unresolved. The CDR3 is 14 amino acids. Looked up from germline, CDR1 is SEHNR and CDR2 is FQNEAQ (reference sequence). The CDR3 region has the DNA TGTGCCTGCAGCTTTGTGGGCGTCGATGAAAAACTGTTTTTT. This gives the protein CACSFVGVDEKLFF.

This clonotype appeared many times. V and J are TRBV27 and TRBJ1-3; no clear D. The CDR3 spans 15 residues. CDR1 and CDR2 (germline): MNHEY, SMNVEV (reference sequence). The V gene lost 6 bases and the J gene lost 0 bases, with 12 bases spanning the gap. The CDR3, as DNA: TGTGCCAGCAGCCTGGACGGGCTCTCTGGAAACACCATATATTTT. Its translation: CASSLDGLSGNTIYF.

Worth noting for this clonotype: A clone one base away is much larger, so this may be a read error. The rearrangement joins TRBV7-6 to TRBJ2-5; D ambiguous. The germline CDR1 and CDR2 sequences are SGHVS and FNYEAQ. The CDR3 sequence is 13 residues long. CDR3 bases: TGTGCCAGCAGCCTAAGGGTAGTAGAGATCCAGTACTTC. It codes for CASSLRVVEIQYF.

There are many counts of this clonotype. The chain carries TRBV5-5 and TRBJ2-1; possibly TRBD2 for D (5 bases). Germline CDR1 and CDR2: SGHKS and YYEKEE (reference sequence). The CDR3 extends over 15 amino acids. Trimming took off 4 bases at V and 0 bases at J, with 11 bases between the two ends. The CDR3 DNA sequence: TGTGCCAGCAGCCAGGACTGGAGCTCCTACAATGAGCAGTTCTTC. It specifies CASSQDWSSYNEQFF.

This clonotype was seen repeatedly, ten times or more. This chain uses TRBV28 with TRBJ2-2; 8 positions match TRBD1. In germline, CDR1 is MDHEN, CDR2 SYDVKM. The CDR3 totals 18 residues. J was trimmed by 5 bases and V by 10 bases; bases with no gene match: 21. Here the CDR3 DNA reads TGTGCCATCCCCCAGACCAACGAACAGGGGGATGAGACCGGGGAGCTGTTTTTT. Translating it yields CAIPQTNEQGDETGELFF.